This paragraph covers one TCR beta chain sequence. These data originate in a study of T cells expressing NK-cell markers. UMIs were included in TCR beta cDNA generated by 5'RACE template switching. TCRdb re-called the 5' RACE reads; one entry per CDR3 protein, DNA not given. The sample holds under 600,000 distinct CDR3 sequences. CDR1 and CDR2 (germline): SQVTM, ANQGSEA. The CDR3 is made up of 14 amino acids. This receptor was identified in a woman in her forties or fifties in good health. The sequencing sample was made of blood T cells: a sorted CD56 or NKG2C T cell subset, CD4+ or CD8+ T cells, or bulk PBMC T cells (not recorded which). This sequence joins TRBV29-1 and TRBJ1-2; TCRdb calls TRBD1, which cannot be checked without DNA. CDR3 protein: CSVDLTEGRYGYTF.